The clone carrying this TCR beta chain has ten or more counts. This CDR3 has 18 residues. The ends lost 1 base at V and 6 bases at J; junction bases unmatched: 13. CDR1 is KGHSH and CDR2 is LQKENI in the germline V gene. The sample comes from a study of T cells after yellow fever vaccination. TCRdb used MiXCR to reprocess the 5' RACE reads, holding one entry per CDR3 protein. The profile shows roughly 150,000 distinct CDR3 sequences, 6% to 7.5% of them singletons. This clonotype was sampled from a man aged 18 to 29 who received the YFV17D yellow fever vaccine. Here the sequenced sample was CD4+ T cells sorted from PBMCs, taken about 5 days after the first yellow fever vaccination. V gene TRBV18 combines with J gene TRBJ2-3; 10 positions match TRBD2. The CDR3, as DNA: TGTGCCAGCTCACCACGCAGGACTAGCGGCCTCCGGGTTGATACGCAGTATTTT. The encoded protein is CASSPRRTSGLRVDTQYF.